These 27 T cell receptor beta chains originate from one sample sequenced in a study of blood T cell repertoires in COVID-19 (dated by TCRdb to 2020 to 2022). Libraries were made using the immunoSEQ multiplex PCR assay. TCRdb stores this immuneACCESS table with in-frame sequences only. Part of the clones is absent; in the studies checked, under half of the shortfall reflects unresolved V genes, and no reason is known for the rest. The sample includes about 68,000 clones, with almost 85% observed a single time. Jointly, the top ten make up about 23% of the sample. Sequencing was carried out using peripheral blood. The receptors were gathered from a man between 45 and 60 years old with acute or convalescent COVID-19.

This clone was seen only once. The rearrangement uses TRBV7-2 and TRBJ1-5, with TRBD1 identical over 7 bases. V trimming: 2 bases; J trimming: 5 bases; junction bases outside the gene matches: 6. The CDR3 has 15 amino acids. CDR1 is SGHTA, CDR2 FQGNSA, per germline. CDR3 DNA sequence: TGTGCCAGCAGCTTACGCAGGGGGATAGATCAGCCCCAGCATTTT. This gives the protein CASSLRRGIDQPQHF.

The rearrangement uses TRBV3-1 (or the pseudogene TRBV3-2) and TRBJ2-3; 7 nucleotides match TRBD2. The CDR3 totals 14 residues. Unmatched junction bases numbered 2, after V lost 1 base and J lost 4 bases. The germline gives CDR1 LGHDT, CDR2 YNNKEL (reference sequence). CDR3 DNA sequence: TGTGCCAGCAGCCAAGCTCTAGCGGCAGATACGCAGTATTTT. This encodes CASSQALAADTQYF.

This chain uses TRBV7-2 with TRBJ1-5; D might be TRBD1 (5 bases). The V gene lost 0 bases and the J gene lost 6 bases, with 6 bases spanning the gap. The CDR3 runs to 13 residues. Germline loops: CDR1 SGHTA, CDR2 FQGNSA. The CDR3 sequence: CASSLARAQPQHF. The CDR3 DNA is TGTGCCAGCAGCTTAGCCAGGGCTCAGCCCCAGCATTTT.

The J gene is TRBJ1-2, the V gene TRBV5-4; unclear D gene. V shed 2 bases and J shed 2 bases, with 10 bases lying between them. Germline V gene sequence: CDR1 SGHNT, CDR2 YYREEE (reference sequence). The CDR3 covers 14 residues. The CDR3 is CASSFETSNYGYTF. The CDR3 nucleotides read TGTGCCAGCAGCTTCGAGACATCGAACTATGGCTACACCTTC.

The CDR3 protein is CATEDNLHYEQYF. Here the CDR3 DNA reads TGTGCCACAGAGGACAACCTCCACTACGAGCAGTACTTC. The rearrangement joins TRBV10-3 to TRBJ2-7, with D possibly matching TRBD1 (5 bases). This CDR3 spans 13 amino acids. In germline, CDR1 is ENHRY, CDR2 SYGVKD. The V end lost 10 bases, the J end lost 3 bases, and 16 bases lay between the germline ends.

This clone was seen once. The V and J genes are TRBV24-1 and TRBJ2-2; D call uncertain. V shed 3 bases and J shed 3 bases, with 13 bases lying between them. The CDR3 is made up of 16 amino acids. The germline V gene has CDR1 KGHDR and CDR2 SFDVKD. The DNA of the CDR3 is TGTGCCACCAGTGATGGATCGGCAGGCTACACCGGGGAGCTGTTTTTT. This sequence encodes CATSDGSAGYTGELFF.

This clone was seen only once. The J gene is TRBJ2-5, the V gene TRBV11-2, with D possibly being TRBD1 (5 bases). The CDR3 length is 13 residues. Looked up from germline, CDR1 is SGHAT and CDR2 is FQNNGV. The germline V and J ends were trimmed by 5 bases and 5 bases, with 12 bases remaining between them. CDR3 nucleotides: TGTGCCAGCAGCCCAGGGTCCATGGAGACCCAGTACTTC. Its protein is CASSPGSMETQYF.

The chain employs TRBV12-5 and TRBJ1-1, with D perhaps TRBD1 (6 bases). The CDR3 totals 14 residues. Germline CDR1 is LGHNT and CDR2 is FRNRAP. Trimming took 5 bases from V and 1 from J, leaving 11 bases between them. The DNA for the CDR3 is TGTGCTAGTGGTCTAGACAGGCCGAACACTGAAGCTTTCTTT. Protein: CASGLDRPNTEAFF.

The rearrangement links TRBV24-1 to TRBJ2-5; 7 positions match TRBD2. This CDR3 contains 15 residues. V was pared by 2 bases and J by 5 bases, with 7 bases of the junction left unmatched. CDR1 is KGHDR, CDR2 SFDVKD, per germline. DNA for the CDR3: TGTGCCACCAGTGATTCCAGCGGGGCCCTGGAGACCCAGTACTTC. It is translated as CATSDSSGALETQYF.

This clone was observed once. The J gene is TRBJ1-1, the V gene TRBV2, with 7 positions matching TRBD1. This CDR3 is built from 15 residues. CDR1 is SNHLY and CDR2 is FYNNEI in the germline V gene. The V gene end was trimmed by 6 bases and the J gene end by 0 bases; junction bases not matched to a gene: 7. For the CDR3, the DNA is TGTGCCAGCAGGACTCAGGGGGTCATGAACACTGAAGCTTTCTTT. Translation gives CASRTQGVMNTEAFF. The whole variable domain, filled in from reference TRBV2 and TRBJ1-1, reads EPEVTQTPSHQVTQMGQEVILRCVPISNHLYFYWYRQILGQKVEFLVSFYNNEISEKSEIFDDQFSVERPDGSNFTLKIRSTKLEDSAMYFCASRTQGVMNTEAFFGQGTRLTVV.

CDR3: CASSLRASGDFYEQYV. The CDR3 DNA sequence: TGTGCCAGCAGCTTAAGAGCTAGCGGGGATTTCTACGAGCAGTACGTC. The chain is built from TRBV7-3 and TRBJ2-7, with TRBD2 matching 9 bases. Germline-derived CDR1 and CDR2 are SGHTA and FQGTGA. CDR3 length equals 16 residues. The trim removed 1 base at V and 3 bases at J, leaving 7 bases unmatched.

The chain employs TRBV19 and TRBJ1-5; 10 bases agree with TRBD1. J lost 5 bases, V lost 2 bases, and 6 bases had no gene match. This CDR3 is 16 amino acids long. The germline gives CDR1 LNHDA, CDR2 SQIVND (reference sequence). The CDR3 nucleotides read TGTGCCAGTAGTATACCGTCGACAGGGGGCGATCAGCCCCAGCATTTT. Residues: CASSIPSTGGDQPQHF.

This chain connects TRBV5-4 to TRBJ2-3, with D possibly matching TRBD1 (6 bases). There are 13 residues in the CDR3. CDR1 and CDR2 from the germline V gene are SGHNT and YYREEE (reference sequence). V shed 4 bases and J shed 4 bases, with 10 bases lying between them. DNA for the CDR3: TGTGCCAGCAGCACACAGGGTGCAGATACGCAGTATTTT. This gives the protein CASSTQGADTQYF.

The rearrangement joins TRBV18 to TRBJ1-2; D might be TRBD1 (5 bases). V lost 3 bases to trimming and J lost 2 bases, with 10 bases between them. Germline V lookup: CDR1 KGHSH, CDR2 LQKENI. The CDR3 sequence is 14 residues long. CDR3 protein: CASSPARANYGYTF. The CDR3 DNA sequence: TGTGCCAGCTCACCGGCCAGGGCAAACTATGGCTACACCTTC.

The V gene is TRBV24-1, the J gene TRBJ2-5; possibly TRBD2 for D (5 bases). CDR1 is KGHDR, CDR2 SFDVKD, per germline. The CDR3 extends over 15 amino acids. Trimming shortened V by 0 bases and J by 5 bases, and 12 bases separated the two germline ends. DNA for the CDR3: TGTGCCACCAGTGATTTGGTCGCTAGCATGGAGACCCAGTACTTC. Protein: CATSDLVASMETQYF.

The chain is built from TRBV5-1 and TRBJ2-2; D is perhaps TRBD1 (6 bases). V was cut by 4 bases and J by 4 bases, with 17 bases left in between. The CDR3 extends over 16 amino acids. CDR1 is SGHRS, CDR2 YFSETQ, per germline. CDR3 DNA sequence: TGCGCCAGCAGCCCCTCCAGGGGAATCAGCACCGGGGAGCTGTTTTTT. Its translation is CASSPSRGISTGELFF.

The genes are TRBV7-2 and TRBJ2-3, with 13 bases that match TRBD2. The J segment lost 0 bases and the V segment lost 5 bases, leaving 5 bases of the junction unmatched. Per germline, CDR1 SGHTA and CDR2 FQGNSA. The length of the CDR3 is 17 residues. CDR3 loop: CASSPGLAGYSTDTQYF. CDR3 in DNA: TGTGCCAGCAGCCCGGGACTAGCGGGGTACAGCACAGATACGCAGTATTTT.

V is TRBV19 and J is TRBJ1-6; 10 bases line up with TRBD1. After removal of 7 bases from V and 4 bases from J, the junction contained 7 bases not matched to a gene. Per the germline V gene, CDR1 is LNHDA and CDR2 is SQIVND (reference sequence). The CDR3 loop spans 16 amino acids. In nucleotides, the CDR3 is TGTGCCAGTAACTCCAGGACAGGGGGTTATAATTCACCCCTCCACTTT. Translated, it gives CASNSRTGGYNSPLHF.

The rearrangement uses TRBV10-2 and TRBJ2-5; D may be TRBD2 (6 bases). The CDR3 extends over 15 amino acids. V was cut by 6 bases and J by 5 bases, with 19 bases left in between. The germline V gene encodes CDR1 WSHSY and CDR2 SAAADI. CDR3 sequence reads: CASRPLGSSGETQYF. The CDR3 coding sequence is TGCGCCAGCAGGCCCCTCGGGAGTTCGGGTGAGACCCAGTACTTC.

The rearrangement uses TRBV2 and TRBJ1-3, with TRBD1 as a possible D gene (6 bases). V was clipped by 4 bases and J by 0 bases, with 19 bases between them. This CDR3 spans 18 amino acids. Germline values: CDR1 SNHLY, CDR2 FYNNEI. The CDR3 spells CASSGPGVDRLSGNTIYF. The CDR3 region has the DNA TGTGCCAGCAGTGGACCCGGTGTTGACAGGCTCTCTGGAAACACCATATATTTT.

This chain uses TRBV3-1 (or the pseudogene TRBV3-2) with TRBJ2-7, with 7 bases matching TRBD1. The germline V gene has CDR1 LGHDT and CDR2 YNNKEL (reference sequence). This CDR3 spans 16 amino acids. With V trimmed by 2 bases and J by 5 bases, 12 bases remained unmatched. The CDR3 here is CASSQPLDRKLDEQYV. In DNA, the CDR3 is TGTGCCAGCAGCCAACCCCTGGACAGGAAGCTGGACGAGCAGTACGTC.

The chain recombines TRBV2 with TRBJ1-1; TRBD1 agrees at 7 bases. The CDR3 length is 14 residues. Germline CDR1 and CDR2: SNHLY and FYNNEI. After removal of 6 bases from V and 2 bases from J, the junction contained 6 bases not matched to a gene. CDR3 loop: CASRDRESNTEAFF. The CDR3 nucleotides read TGTGCCAGCAGAGACAGGGAATCAAACACTGAAGCTTTCTTT.

The gene calls are TRBV7-2 and TRBJ1-6, with no clear D. Germline V gene data show CDR1 as SGHTA and CDR2 as FQGNSA. Between the trimmed V and J ends, which lost 6 bases and 10 bases, there was a span of 10 bases. The CDR3 has 12 amino acids. CDR3 sequence reads: CASSASGSPLHF. The CDR3 bases are TGTGCCAGCAGTGCTAGTGGCTCACCCCTCCACTTT.

The count of this clone is one. The chain is built from TRBV6-5 and TRBJ1-6; D remains ambiguous. Germline V gene lookup returns CDR1 MNHEY and CDR2 SVGAGI. Between the trimmed V and J ends, which lost 3 bases and 7 bases, there was a span of 4 bases. CDR3 length equals 12 residues. The CDR3 region is CASSYQNSPLHF. CDR3 coding DNA: TGTGCCAGCAGTTATCAAAATTCACCCCTCCACTTT.

The genes are TRBV2 and TRBJ2-7; D may be TRBD2 (7 bases). The CDR3 is 18 amino acids. The V and J ends lost 2 bases and 0 bases respectively, with 20 bases between them. In germline, CDR1 is SNHLY, CDR2 FYNNEI. CDR3 protein: CASSERGGGYGDSYEQYF. The DNA for the CDR3 is TGTGCCAGCAGTGAAAGGGGAGGGGGGTATGGTGACTCCTACGAGCAGTACTTC.

This rearrangement joins TRBV7-8 to TRBJ2-7; D is possibly TRBD2 (6 bases). CDR1 is SGHVS, CDR2 FQNEAQ, per germline. V was cut by 5 bases and J by 1 base, with 15 bases left in between. The CDR3 length is 15 residues. The DNA for the CDR3 is TGTGCCAGCAGCCGTCGGGGCGGGGAATCCTACGAGCAGTACTTC. Translation gives CASSRRGGESYEQYF.

V usage is TRBV6-2 or TRBV6-3 and J usage is TRBJ2-7, with TRBD1 matching over 7 bases. CDR1 is MNHEY, CDR2 SVGEGT, per germline. V lost 6 bases to trimming and J lost 0 bases; unmatched junction nucleotides: 8. The CDR3 extends over 15 amino acids. The CDR3 sequence: CASSPGQTHSYEQYF. Here the CDR3 DNA reads TGTGCCAGCAGCCCGGGACAGACACACTCCTACGAGCAGTACTTC.